The 24 T cell receptor beta chains below come from one sample, sequenced in a study of OX40 agonist ivuxolimab in advanced cancers. Library method: the immunoSEQ multiplex PCR assay. In its TCRdb copy, this immuneACCESS table keeps in-frame sequences only and misses some clones. Where compared with another copy, unresolved V genes explain less than half of these, and the others have no known cause. This sample holds 45,000 to 55,000 clones; around 80% were observed only once. Over 1% of the sample rests with the top ten. Specimen: CD4+ or CD8+ T cells sorted from blood, collected in a trial of the OX40 agonist ivuxolimab. These receptors were collected from an adult with an advanced solid tumor such as melanoma, head and neck, liver or kidney cancer.

This chain links TRBV7-2 with TRBJ2-3; perhaps TRBD1 as D (5 bases). The CDR3 is made up of 15 amino acids. CDR1 is SGHTA, CDR2 FQGNSA, per germline. Trimming cost V 4 bases and J 4 bases, with 15 bases left between them. In DNA, the CDR3 is TGTGCCAGCAGCTCAAGACAGACCGGCCCAGATACGCAGTATTTT. The encoded protein is CASSSRQTGPDTQYF.

The V gene is TRBV27, the J gene TRBJ2-1; D gene uncertain. Looked up from germline, CDR1 is MNHEY and CDR2 is SMNVEV (reference sequence). V lost 6 bases and J 6 bases, leaving 18 bases between the germline ends. CDR3 length equals 15 residues. CDR3 sequence reads: CASSQIPPKSNEQFF. CDR3 coding DNA: TGTGCCAGCAGCCAAATTCCCCCCAAGAGCAATGAGCAGTTCTTC.

The chain couples TRBV7-2 to TRBJ1-2; 8 bases are shared with TRBD1. This CDR3 has 15 residues. Germline trimming cut 1 base from V and 5 bases from J; bases unmatched to any gene: 6. CDR1 is SGHTA and CDR2 is FQGNSA in the germline V gene. CDR3: CASSLGQGRRYGYTF. CDR3 coding DNA: TGTGCCAGCAGCTTAGGACAGGGGAGGCGTTATGGCTACACCTTC.

This clone occurred a few times. The chain joins TRBV11-2 to TRBJ2-7; 7 nucleotides agree with TRBD1. V gave up 4 bases and J gave up 6 bases; unmatched junction bases: 9. This CDR3 has 14 amino acids. CDR1 is SGHAT, CDR2 FQNNGV, per germline. The CDR3 sequence: CASSSGGRRSEQYF. The CDR3, as DNA: TGTGCCAGCAGCTCAGGGGGACGGAGGAGCGAGCAGTACTTC.

The chain links TRBV9 to TRBJ1-1; 10 bases are shared with TRBD1. V lost 0 bases to trimming and J lost 5 bases; unmatched junction nucleotides: 4. Looked up from germline, CDR1 is SGDLS and CDR2 is YYNGEE. The CDR3 totals 15 residues. Written as DNA, the CDR3 is TGTGCCAGCAGCGTAGGACAGGGGGCGAAGACTGAAGCTTTCTTT. It is translated as CASSVGQGAKTEAFF. The full variable domain, rest sourced from reference TRBV9 and TRBJ1-1, is DSGVTQTPKHLITATGQRVTLRCSPRSGDLSVYWYQQSLDQGLQFLIQYYNGEERAKGNILERFSAQQFPDLHSELNLSSLELGDSALYFCASSVGQGAKTEAFFGQGTRLTVV.

The chain joins TRBV7-2 to TRBJ2-1; TRBD2 aligns across 12 bases. The germline CDR1 and CDR2 sequences are SGHTA and FQGNSA. J was trimmed by 7 bases and V by 4 bases; bases with no gene match: 5. The CDR3 length is 15 residues. This CDR3 is CASSSLAGGLNEQFF. CDR3 bases: TGTGCCAGCAGCTCCCTAGCGGGGGGGCTTAATGAGCAGTTCTTC. The full variable domain, in which reference TRBV7-2 and TRBJ2-1 provide the parts outside the CDR3, is GAGVSQSPSNKVTEKGKDVELRCDPISGHTALYWYRQSLGQGLEFLIYFQGNSAPDKSGLPSDRFSAERTGGSVSTLTIQRTQQEDSAVYLCASSSLAGGLNEQFFGPGTRLTVL.

This clone was recorded a few times. The chain has TRBV19 and TRBJ1-1; maybe TRBD1 (5 bases). Trimming pared 9 bases from V and 1 base from J, leaving 15 bases between. Per germline, CDR1 LNHDA and CDR2 SQIVND (reference sequence). The CDR3 is 14 amino acids. CDR3 region: CASREGTENTEAFF. CDR3 coding DNA: TGTGCCAGCCGAGAAGGGACGGAGAACACTGAAGCTTTCTTT.

This chain uses TRBV19 with TRBJ1-1; weak D call: TRBD1 (5 bases). Germline CDR1 LNHDA, CDR2 SQIVND (reference sequence). Trimming stripped 10 bases from V and 6 bases from J, with 18 bases between. The CDR3 has 13 amino acids. CDR3 amino acids: CATEGQNSPEAFF. The CDR3 nucleotides read TGTGCCACCGAGGGGCAGAATAGTCCTGAAGCTTTCTTT.

This chain links TRBV7-2 with TRBJ2-5, with 13 bases lining up with TRBD2. The CDR3 loop spans 16 amino acids. The germline gives CDR1 SGHTA, CDR2 FQGNSA. V gave up 5 bases and J gave up 7 bases; unmatched junction bases: 10. The CDR3 reads CASSARLAGGARTQYF. The CDR3 nucleotides read TGTGCCAGCAGCGCCCGACTAGCGGGGGGCGCCAGGACCCAGTACTTC.

The rearrangement joins TRBV19 to TRBJ2-1; D call uncertain. The CDR3 has 13 amino acids. From germline, CDR1 is LNHDA and CDR2 SQIVND (reference sequence). V lost 4 bases and J 9 bases, leaving 13 bases between the germline ends. The CDR3 reads CASSKSGYGEQFF. As DNA, the CDR3 is TGTGCCAGTAGTAAAAGTGGGTATGGTGAGCAGTTCTTC.

V gene TRBV7-2 combines with J gene TRBJ2-7; the D is unclear. The CDR3 contains 14 residues. V was shortened by 1 base and J by 0 bases, with 7 bases between the two germline ends. Per germline, CDR1 SGHTA and CDR2 FQGNSA. The CDR3 is CASSLGVGSYEQYF. The CDR3 coding sequence is TGTGCCAGCAGCTTAGGAGTGGGCTCCTACGAGCAGTACTTC.

The rearrangement joins TRBV6-5 to TRBJ2-7, with D perhaps TRBD2 (7 bases). V was cut by 10 bases and J by 3 bases, with 22 bases left in between. The CDR3 spans 15 residues. Germline assignment: CDR1 MNHEY and CDR2 SVGAGI. In nucleotides, the CDR3 is TGTGCCACCAAATTACGGGAGGACAGCTACTACGAGCAGTACTTC. Its protein product is CATKLREDSYYEQYF.

This chain uses TRBV7-3 with TRBJ2-5; TRBD1 matches 7 bases. The CDR3 runs to 15 residues. The J segment lost 1 base and the V segment lost 2 bases, leaving 4 bases of the junction unmatched. Per germline, CDR1 SGHTA and CDR2 FQGTGA. The CDR3 bases are TGTGCCAGCAGCTTAGGGACAGTACCCCAAGAGACCCAGTACTTC. This encodes CASSLGTVPQETQYF.

This clone was seen more than once but under ten times. This chain links TRBV18 with TRBJ2-7; 7 nucleotides agree with TRBD1. This CDR3 has 13 amino acids. The germline CDR1 and CDR2 sequences are KGHSH and LQKENI. V lost 8 bases to trimming and J lost 7 bases; unmatched junction nucleotides: 11. The CDR3 nucleotides are TGTGCCAGCCAGGACAGGATCGAAGGGGAGCAGTACTTC. It encodes CASQDRIEGEQYF. Full variable domain (missing parts from reference TRBV18 and TRBJ2-7): NAGVMQNPRHLVRRRGQEARLRCSPMKGHSHVYWYRQLPEEGLKFMVYLQKENIIDESGMPKERFSAEFPKEGPSILRIQQVVRGDSAAYFCASQDRIEGEQYFGPGTRLTVT.

The chain combines TRBV4-1 with TRBJ2-5, with TRBD2 identical over 7 bases. The CDR3 runs 15 residues. Unmatched junction bases numbered 10, after V lost 6 bases and J lost 3 bases. Germline CDR1 reads MGHRA; CDR2 reads YSYEKL. CDR3 in DNA: TGCGCCAGCAGTCCTCCCAGTGGGGGGGAAGAGACCCAGTACTTC. It yields the protein CASSPPSGGEETQYF.

The chain joins TRBV7-2 to TRBJ2-1, with D tentatively TRBD2 (6 bases). The CDR3 is 17 residues long. Looked up from germline, CDR1 is SGHTA and CDR2 is FQGNSA. V was shortened by 0 bases and J by 0 bases, with 12 bases between the two germline ends. This chain's CDR3 is CASSLAGGGSSYNEQFF. CDR3 nucleotides: TGTGCCAGCAGCTTAGCGGGGGGAGGAAGCTCCTACAATGAGCAGTTCTTC.

In this sample, this clone turned up a few times. The chain links TRBV18 to TRBJ2-7, with 8 bases matching TRBD2. The germline gives CDR1 KGHSH, CDR2 LQKENI. J was trimmed by 3 bases and V by 8 bases; bases with no gene match: 15. This CDR3 has 16 amino acids. CDR3 sequence (DNA): TGTGCCAGCGCCAACAGATCCGCGGGGGGACTCTACGAGCAGTACTTC. Translated, it gives CASANRSAGGLYEQYF.

There are a few counts of this clone. This chain links TRBV7-8 with TRBJ1-2, with 7 bases identical to TRBD1. V shed 5 bases and J 2 bases; nucleotides not matched to a gene: 5. In germline, CDR1 is SGHVS, CDR2 FQNEAQ. This CDR3 has 14 residues. CDR3 bases: TGTGCCAGCAGCCCCTCGACAGGGAACTATGGCTACACCTTC. Translated: CASSPSTGNYGYTF.

J is TRBJ1-1 and V is TRBV2; D gene ambiguous. Germline-derived CDR1 and CDR2 are SNHLY and FYNNEI. This CDR3 spans 14 amino acids. Deletions cut 7 bases from V and 1 base from J, with 13 bases between. DNA for the CDR3: TGTGCCAGCAAGGAAGTCAACCGGAACACTGAAGCTTTCTTT. This translates into CASKEVNRNTEAFF.

The gene calls are TRBV6-5 and TRBJ1-1; TRBD1 is a possible D gene (6 bases). Trimming took off 4 bases at V and 5 bases at J, with 8 bases between the two ends. Germline assignment: CDR1 MNHEY and CDR2 SVGAGI. There are 12 residues in the CDR3. The CDR3 DNA reads as TGTGCCAGCAGTTTCAGGGGAACTGAAGCTTTCTTT. As protein: CASSFRGTEAFF.

The rearrangement uses TRBV19 and TRBJ1-2, with D tentatively TRBD1 (5 bases). The germline CDR1 and CDR2 sequences are LNHDA and SQIVND (reference sequence). The CDR3 contains 12 residues. V was pared by 6 bases and J by 4 bases, with 9 bases between. CDR3 sequence reads: CASSPGGYGYTF. CDR3 nucleotide sequence: TGTGCCAGTAGCCCCGGGGGCTATGGCTACACCTTC.

J is TRBJ2-3 and V is TRBV5-4; the match to TRBD2 covers 7 bases. V gave up 1 base and J gave up 11 bases; unmatched junction bases: 7. Germline V gene lookup returns CDR1 SGHNT and CDR2 YYREEE (reference sequence). The CDR3 runs to 13 residues. CDR3 loop: CASSLQTSPKQYF. The CDR3 bases are TGTGCCAGCAGCTTGCAGACTAGCCCCAAGCAGTATTTT.

The chain combines TRBV4-3 with TRBJ2-1, with D possibly matching TRBD2 (6 bases). Germline V gives CDR1 LGHNA, CDR2 YSLEER. V was trimmed by 4 bases and J by 2 bases, leaving 15 bases between them. This CDR3 comprises 16 residues. The CDR3 loop is CASSLSSGSAYNEQFF. The CDR3 nucleotides are TGCGCCAGCAGCCTGTCGAGCGGGTCCGCCTACAATGAGCAGTTCTTC.

This chain links TRBV7-3 with TRBJ1-4; TRBD1 matches at 10 bases. The CDR3 consists of 15 residues. The germline V gene has CDR1 SGHTA and CDR2 FQGTGA. With V trimmed by 5 bases and J by 7 bases, 7 bases remained unmatched. In DNA, the CDR3 is TGTGCCAGCAGCCCGCGACAGGGGGCTGGTGAAAAACTGTTTTTT. This codes for CASSPRQGAGEKLFF.